The 5 T cell receptor beta chains reported below all come from one sample, sequenced in a study of blood T cell repertoires in COVID-19. The table came from immunoSEQ multiplex PCR; TCRdb's copy has only in-frame clones and leaves some out. The sample yields more than 200,000 clones, around 89% seen once. The sample consisted of PBMCs or T cells enriched from blood (not recorded which). These receptors were obtained from a woman in her thirties who had recovered from COVID-19.

The rearrangement uses TRBV9 and TRBJ2-1; 12 bases agree with TRBD2. The CDR3 is 17 amino acids. Germline-derived CDR1 and CDR2 are SGDLS and YYNGEE. Trimming cost V 3 bases and J 6 bases; bases outside gene matches: 10. The CDR3: CASSGTSGTLKFNEQFF. The CDR3, as DNA: TGTGCCAGCAGCGGGACTAGCGGGACGTTAAAATTCAATGAGCAGTTCTTC.

The rearrangement uses TRBV7-9 and TRBJ1-4; no definite D call. Trimming shortened V by 5 bases and J by 5 bases, and 9 bases separated the two germline ends. The germline V gene encodes CDR1 SEHNR and CDR2 FQNEAQ (reference sequence). This CDR3 has 13 residues. The CDR3 region is CASSPRANEKLFF. The CDR3 coding sequence is TGTGCCAGCAGCCCGCGAGCAAATGAAAAACTGTTTTTT.

This clone was picked up one time. The chain is built from TRBV4-1 and TRBJ2-1; the D gene is possibly TRBD1 (5 bases). Germline values: CDR1 MGHRA, CDR2 YSYEKL. This CDR3 is built from 16 residues. Trimming took off 3 bases at V and 0 bases at J, with 12 bases between the two ends. The CDR3 DNA follows: TGCGCCAGCAGCCAGACGCAGGGTTTCTCCTACAATGAGCAGTTCTTC. Translation: CASSQTQGFSYNEQFF.

This chain connects TRBV28 to TRBJ2-6; D remains unclear. CDR1 and CDR2 (germline): MDHEN, SYDVKM. The CDR3 runs to 15 residues. V was trimmed by 7 bases and J by 1 base, leaving 11 bases between them. CDR3 amino acids: CASNIHGSGANVLTF. The DNA for the CDR3 is TGTGCCAGCAATATACACGGGTCTGGGGCCAACGTCCTGACTTTC.

The chain uses TRBV28 and TRBJ1-5, with 8 bases aligning to TRBD1. The junction had 16 bases not matched to a gene; V was cut back by 6 bases and J by 6 bases. This CDR3 spans 17 amino acids. CDR1 MDHEN and CDR2 SYDVKM come from the germline V gene. CDR3 bases: TGTGCCAGCAGGGAAATGGTCGGACAGGGCTCGGCTCAGCCCCAGCATTTT. Its translation: CASREMVGQGSAQPQHF.